The source of this T cell receptor beta chain is a study of blood T cell repertoires in COVID-19. About the study: Specimens from acute and convalescent COVID-19 originated in the United States, Italy and Spain. Nucleic acid was either cDNA or gDNA, and it came from T cells, B-cell-depleted T cells, or PBMCs.

Sequencing was performed with immunoSEQ multiplex PCR; in TCRdb, only in-frame clones are kept and a portion is missing. The data contain 100,000 to 150,000 clones, roughly three quarters of them seen just once; the ten biggest clones take up 7.9%. This clone was seen a handful of times. The receptor comes from a human donor in a cohort sampled during active COVID-19. Sequencing input: peripheral blood.

The CDR3 nucleotides read TGTGCCAGCAGCAACCGGGACAGGGGTAATTCACCCCTCCACTTT. It codes for CASSNRDRGNSPLHF. The rearrangement links TRBV21-1 to TRBJ1-6; the table's D call, TRBD1, has no DNA check behind it. TRBV21-1 is shown as a pseudogene. The CDR3 length is 15 residues.